Given below is one T cell receptor (beta chain) in context. TCRdb keeps only in-frame clones here, not all; method: immunoSEQ multiplex PCR. Of about 160,000 clones in the sample, around 94% were seen once. The sample originates from a study of control samples from healthy donors and cancer patients. V lost 2 bases and J lost 3; bases outside the gene matches: 5. The CDR3 runs to 15 residues. Germline V gene data show CDR1 as MNHEY and CDR2 as SVGAGI. The V and J genes are TRBV6-5 and TRBJ2-3, with 7 bases that match TRBD2. This sequence originates from a man aged 55 to 70 with colorectal cancer. The sample taken for sequencing was PBMCs. CDR3 nucleotides: TGTGCCAGCAGTTACGTCGCTAGCGGAACAGATACGCAGTATTTT. Translating gives CASSYVASGTDTQYF.